This T cell receptor (beta chain) was sequenced for a study of identical twins (dated by TCRdb to between 2015 and 2016). Context from the whole study: To test whether fetal clonotypes persist, this study deep-sequenced TCR alpha and beta repertoires from monozygotic twins, from unrelated adults of various ages, and from cord blood. Replicate twin experiments were performed at different times using different library preparation protocols to rule out contamination.

All donors were healthy Caucasians. Three unrelated non-twin adults were additionally sequenced: a male aged 18 to 30, a male aged 50 to 60 and a female aged 50 to 60. Using Miltenyi CD45RO+ enrichment and human naive T-cell isolation kits, memory (CD45RO+) and naive T cells were isolated from PBMC. CDR1 and CDR2, looked up from the germline V gene (reference sequence), are SEHNR and FQNEAQ. V is reduced by 1 base and J by 4 bases, leaving a spacing of 7 bases between them. From the cysteine up to the phenylalanine, the CDR3 has a length of 13 residues. Of the read, only the CDR3 DNA is kept; its 39 bases are in frame from base 1. Study-wide conclusions, independent of this receptor: Compared with coincidental sharing between unrelated individuals, out-of-frame TCR alpha sequences shared between twins had an excess of sequences with low generation probability. The excess sharing between twins in beta out-of-frame sequences was weaker because fewer shared sequences reduced the signal-to-noise ratio. Out-of-frame TCR alpha sharing in monozygotic twins was systematically underestimated by recombination models, whereas sharing between unrelated individuals was in agreement with the recombination models. Invariant T cells such as MAIT and iNKT could partly confound zero-insertion analyses, although diverse VJ usage argued against such confounding for most clonotypes. Fewer insertions were carried by abundant cord blood beta clonotypes, a similar but weaker trend appeared in young adult naive repertoires, and no such trend appeared in memory repertoires. Conclusions relied on cross-sectional statistical analysis, since the same donors could not be followed over many years.

Libraries came from 5' RACE. Instrument on record: Illumina HiSeq 2000. Template switching added a universal primer binding site, and the final cDNA carried a unique molecular identifier that allowed TCR cDNA molecules to be counted accurately. Specific primers in the conserved constant-segment region were used to synthesize first-strand cDNA for TCR alpha and beta chains. To control for contamination, each cDNA library was double barcoded with a SMART-Mk sample barcode plus Illumina barcodes. TruSeq adapter sequences and Illumina sample barcodes were added in two successive PCR steps. The Illumina HiSeq platform was used with custom primers to sequence TCR alpha and beta cDNA libraries. Processing in the source paper ran as follows. Unique molecular identifiers were extracted from raw reads with MiGEC, and CDR3 positions were determined with MiXCR. Recombination models were inferred per individual with the repgenHMM and IGoR tools using an EM algorithm. The analysis of shared clonotypes was done with the tcR package in R, with sharing normalized by the product of cloneset sizes. To study raw recombination without the effects of thymic and clonal selection, out-of-frame nonproductive sequences were analyzed. TCRdb trimmed public reads at Q25 via fastp, called clones via MiXCR and kept in-frame beta chains. Duplicate CDR3 protein sequences are folded into a single record with the most common DNA and genes. The V and J calls, along with clone size, are taken from TCRdb and not from the paper's own processing. Present in this sample are some 710,000 distinct CDR3 sequences, around 6% of which were seen just once. The top ten constitute approximately 2% of the sample.

This clonotype was observed a handful of times. Its target antigen remains unknown. Per-base quality was not reported, and no clone a single base away is much larger than it. The sequence links TRBV7-9 to TRBJ2-5, with the D gene not clear enough to name. The sequenced sample was naive T cells sorted from blood. The meaning of the sample's cell subset or site label: cells isolated with a human naive T-cell isolation kit. The clonotype comes from a man between 18 and 35 years old in good health. CDR3 region: CASSLVFGETQYF. The DNA sequence reads TGTGCCAGCAGCTTAGTCTTCGGAGAGACCCAGTACTTC.